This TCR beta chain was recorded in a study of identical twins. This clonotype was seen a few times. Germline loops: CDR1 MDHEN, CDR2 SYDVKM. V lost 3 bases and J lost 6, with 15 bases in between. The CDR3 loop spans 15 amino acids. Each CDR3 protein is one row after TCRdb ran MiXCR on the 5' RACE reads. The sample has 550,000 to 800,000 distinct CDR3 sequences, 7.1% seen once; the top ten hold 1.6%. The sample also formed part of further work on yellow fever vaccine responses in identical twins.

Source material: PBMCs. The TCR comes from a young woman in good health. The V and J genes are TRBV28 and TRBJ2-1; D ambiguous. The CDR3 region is CASSFENAGPNEQFF. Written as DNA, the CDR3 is TGTGCCAGCAGTTTTGAAAATGCAGGCCCCAATGAGCAGTTCTTC.